Listed below are T cell receptor beta chains from one sample, sequenced in a study of identical twins. TCRdb redid the calling of the 5' RACE reads with MiXCR, one entry per CDR3 protein. The table shows roughly 630,000 distinct CDR3 sequences, with under 8.5% occurring only once. The same data also contributed to another study, on yellow fever vaccine responses in identical twins.

Sequenced sample: PBMCs. Every receptor here comes from a woman aged 18 to 35 in good health. Both conserved end residues are part of each CDR3. Fields, in order: CDR3 DNA, CDR3 protein, D gene, J gene, V gene, clone size. A D gene is named only where the DNA matches it firmly. Size is omitted from some rows. Given values are once, few, many or a class for expanded clones.

CDR3 DNA: TGTGCCACCAGCAGAGATTGGGGGGGCGATGGCTACACCTTC
CDR3 protein: CATSRDWGGDGYTF
D gene: NA
J gene: TRBJ1-2
V gene: TRBV15
clone size: many

CDR3 DNA: TGTGCCAGCAGCTTAGGGGCAGTGCATGAAGCTTTCTTT
CDR3 protein: CASSLGAVHEAFF
D gene: NA
J gene: TRBJ1-1
V gene: TRBV13
clone size: few

CDR3 DNA: TGCGCCAGCAGTCATCAGGGACAGGAGATGAACACTGAAGCTTTCTTT
CDR3 protein: CASSHQGQEMNTEAFF
D gene: TRBD1
J gene: TRBJ1-1
V gene: TRBV23-1
clone size: few

CDR3 DNA: TGTGCCAGCAGCCTCGAAGGGCGGGAGGACCAATACTTC
CDR3 protein: CASSLEGREDQYF
D gene: NA
J gene: TRBJ2-4
V gene: TRBV21-1
clone size: many

CDR3 DNA: TGCGCCAGCAGCTTGAGGGGAGGACAGGGGCTCGATACGCAGTATTTT
CDR3 protein: CASSLRGGQGLDTQYF
D gene: TRBD1
J gene: TRBJ2-3
V gene: TRBV5-1
clone size: few

CDR3 DNA: TGTGCCAGCAGTTGGGGAAATTCCTACGAGCAGTACTTC
CDR3 protein: CASSWGNSYEQYF
D gene: NA
J gene: TRBJ2-7
V gene: TRBV12-3/TRBV12-4
clone size: NA

CDR3 DNA: TGTGCCAGCAGCTTAGTGGGAGGGATCAATGAGCAGTTCTTC
CDR3 protein: CASSLVGGINEQFF
D gene: TRBD2
J gene: TRBJ2-1
V gene: TRBV7-9
clone size: few

CDR3 DNA: TGTGCCAGCAGCTCGTGGACTAGCTCCTACAATGAGCAGTTCTTC
CDR3 protein: CASSSWTSSYNEQFF
D gene: TRBD2
J gene: TRBJ2-1
V gene: TRBV7-3
clone size: NA

CDR3 DNA: TGCAGTGCGTCGGGGCCGCGTGATACGCAGTATTTT
CDR3 protein: CSASGPRDTQYF
D gene: NA
J gene: TRBJ2-3
V gene: TRBV20-1
clone size: many

CDR3 DNA: TGTGCCATCAGGAGGGGGGACACAAGCTCCTATAATTCACCCCTCCACTTT
CDR3 protein: CAIRRGDTSSYNSPLHF
D gene: NA
J gene: TRBJ1-6
V gene: TRBV10-3
clone size: many

CDR3 DNA: TGCAGTGCTAGAGTGGGTATCCCAGATACGCAGTATTTT
CDR3 protein: CSARVGIPDTQYF
D gene: NA
J gene: TRBJ2-3
V gene: TRBV20-1
clone size: NA

CDR3 DNA: TGTGCCAGCAGTGATAGGCAGAAGATAAATGAAAAACTGTTTTTT
CDR3 protein: CASSDRQKINEKLFF
D gene: NA
J gene: TRBJ1-4
V gene: TRBV25-1
clone size: NA

CDR3 DNA: TGCAGTAAGGGGACTAGCGGGAGGAATACGCAGTATTTT
CDR3 protein: CSKGTSGRNTQYF
D gene: TRBD2
J gene: TRBJ2-3
V gene: TRBV20-1
clone size: NA

CDR3 DNA: TGTGCCAGCAGCTTAGTTAGCAGAGAGACCCAGTACTTC
CDR3 protein: CASSLVSRETQYF
D gene: NA
J gene: TRBJ2-5
V gene: TRBV7-9
clone size: many

CDR3 DNA: TGTGCCACCAGTTATTTTCGACAGGGAGGTCCACCTAGCTCTGGGGCCAACGTCCTGACTTTC
CDR3 protein: CATSYFRQGGPPSSGANVLTF
D gene: NA
J gene: TRBJ2-6
V gene: TRBV6-7
clone size: NA

CDR3 DNA: TGCGCCAGCAGCTCCTCCGGCGGGACGGGGAATGAGCAGTTCTTC
CDR3 protein: CASSSSGGTGNEQFF
D gene: NA
J gene: TRBJ2-1
V gene: TRBV5-1
clone size: few

CDR3 DNA: TGCAGCGTTGATTGGGGACTCGACAACACAGATACGCAGTATTTT
CDR3 protein: CSVDWGLDNTDTQYF
D gene: NA
J gene: TRBJ2-3
V gene: TRBV29-1
clone size: NA

CDR3 DNA: TGTGCCAGCTCACAACAGGGACAGACAGATACGCAGTATTTT
CDR3 protein: CASSQQGQTDTQYF
D gene: TRBD1
J gene: TRBJ2-3
V gene: TRBV18
clone size: few

CDR3 DNA: TGTGCGACCAGGGAAGCAGGACGGAACACTGAAGCTTTCTTT
CDR3 protein: CATREAGRNTEAFF
D gene: NA
J gene: TRBJ1-1
V gene: TRBV24-1
clone size: few

CDR3 DNA: TGTGCCAGCAGTTTAAATTTAGGGATCTACGAGCAGTACTTC
CDR3 protein: CASSLNLGIYEQYF
D gene: NA
J gene: TRBJ2-7
V gene: TRBV12-3/TRBV12-4
clone size: many